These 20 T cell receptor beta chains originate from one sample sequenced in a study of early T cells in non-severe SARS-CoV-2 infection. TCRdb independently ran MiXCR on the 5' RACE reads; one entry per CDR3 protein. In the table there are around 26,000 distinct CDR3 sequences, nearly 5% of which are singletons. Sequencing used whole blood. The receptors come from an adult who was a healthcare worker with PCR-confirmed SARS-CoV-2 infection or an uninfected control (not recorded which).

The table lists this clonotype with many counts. The CDR3 spells CSGSCEQFF. CDR3 DNA: TGCAGTGGTTCTTGTGAGCAGTTCTTC. The chain combines TRBV20-1 with TRBJ2-1; D unclear. CDR3 length equals 9 residues. Trimming took 7 bases from V and 9 from J, leaving 7 bases between them. CDR1 DFQATT and CDR2 SNEGSKA come from the germline V gene (reference sequence).

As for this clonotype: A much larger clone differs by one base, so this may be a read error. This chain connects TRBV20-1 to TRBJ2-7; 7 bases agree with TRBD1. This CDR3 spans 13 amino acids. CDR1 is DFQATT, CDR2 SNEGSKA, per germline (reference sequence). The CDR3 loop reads CGAKGQVRYEQYF. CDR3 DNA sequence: TGCGGTGCTAAAGGACAGGTTCGCTACGAGCAGTACTTC.

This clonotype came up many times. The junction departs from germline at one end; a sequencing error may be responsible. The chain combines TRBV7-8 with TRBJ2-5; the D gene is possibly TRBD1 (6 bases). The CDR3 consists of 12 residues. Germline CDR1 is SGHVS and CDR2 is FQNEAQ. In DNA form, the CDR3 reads TGTGCCAGCAGCTTAGCAGCGGACAGCCAGGACTTC. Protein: CASSLAADSQDF.

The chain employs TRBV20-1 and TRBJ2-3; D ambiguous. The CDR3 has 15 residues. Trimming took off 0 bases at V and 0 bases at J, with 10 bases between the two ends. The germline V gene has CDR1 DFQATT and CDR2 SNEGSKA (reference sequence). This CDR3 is CSARDQYSSTDTQYF. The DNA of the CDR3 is TGCAGTGCTAGAGATCAGTATTCTAGCACAGATACGCAGTATTTT.

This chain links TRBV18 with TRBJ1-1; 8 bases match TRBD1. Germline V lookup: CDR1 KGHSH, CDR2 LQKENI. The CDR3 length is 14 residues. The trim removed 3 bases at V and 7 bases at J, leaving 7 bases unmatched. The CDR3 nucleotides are TGTGCCAGCTCACCGACAGGGGTCCCCGGTGAAGCTTTCTTT. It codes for CASSPTGVPGEAFF.

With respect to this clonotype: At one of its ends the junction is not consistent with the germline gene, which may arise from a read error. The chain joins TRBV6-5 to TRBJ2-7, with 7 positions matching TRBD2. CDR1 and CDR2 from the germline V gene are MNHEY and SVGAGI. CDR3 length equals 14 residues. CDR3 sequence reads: CASTQGLVSSEQYF. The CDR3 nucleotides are TGTGCCAGCACCCAAGGACTAGTTTCCTCCGAGCAGTACTTC.

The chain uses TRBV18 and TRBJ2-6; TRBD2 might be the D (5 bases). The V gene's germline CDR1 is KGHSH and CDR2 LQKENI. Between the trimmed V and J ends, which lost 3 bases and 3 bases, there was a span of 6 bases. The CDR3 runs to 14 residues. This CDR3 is CASSPSGGANVLTF. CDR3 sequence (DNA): TGTGCCAGCTCACCGAGCGGTGGGGCCAACGTCCTGACTTTC.

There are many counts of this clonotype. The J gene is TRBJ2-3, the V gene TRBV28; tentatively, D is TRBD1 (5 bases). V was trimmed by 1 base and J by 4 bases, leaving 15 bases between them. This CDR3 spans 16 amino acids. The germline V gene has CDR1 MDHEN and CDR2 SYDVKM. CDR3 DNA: TGTGCCAGCAGTTTATTAGACAGCGACTTATCAGATACGCAGTATTTT. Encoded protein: CASSLLDSDLSDTQYF.

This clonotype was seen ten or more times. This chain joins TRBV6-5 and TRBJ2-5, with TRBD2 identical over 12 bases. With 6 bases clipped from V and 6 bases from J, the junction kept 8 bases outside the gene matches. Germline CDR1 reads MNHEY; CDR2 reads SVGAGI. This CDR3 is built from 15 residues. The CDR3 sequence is CASRLLAGGKKTQYF. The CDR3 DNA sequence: TGTGCCAGCAGGCTGCTAGCGGGGGGGAAGAAGACCCAGTACTTC.

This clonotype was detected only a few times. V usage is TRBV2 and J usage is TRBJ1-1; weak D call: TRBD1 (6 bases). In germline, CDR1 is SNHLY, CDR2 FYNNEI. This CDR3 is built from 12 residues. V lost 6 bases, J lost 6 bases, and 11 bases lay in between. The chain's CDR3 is CASRQGGPEAFF. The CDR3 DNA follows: TGTGCCAGCAGACAGGGAGGCCCTGAAGCTTTCTTT.

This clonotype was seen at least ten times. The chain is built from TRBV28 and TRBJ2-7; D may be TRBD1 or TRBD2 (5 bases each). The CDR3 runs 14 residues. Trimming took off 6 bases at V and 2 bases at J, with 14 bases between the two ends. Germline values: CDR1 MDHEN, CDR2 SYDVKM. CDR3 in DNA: TGTGCCAGCAGCAGGGACCGTTGGGCCTACGAGCAGTACTTC. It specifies CASSRDRWAYEQYF. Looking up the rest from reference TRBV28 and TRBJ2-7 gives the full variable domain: DVKVTQSSRYLVKRTGEKVFLECVQDMDHENMFWYRQDPGLGLRLIYFSYDVKMKEKGDIPEGYSVSREKKERFSLILESASTNQTSMYLCASSRDRWAYEQYFGPGTRLTVT.

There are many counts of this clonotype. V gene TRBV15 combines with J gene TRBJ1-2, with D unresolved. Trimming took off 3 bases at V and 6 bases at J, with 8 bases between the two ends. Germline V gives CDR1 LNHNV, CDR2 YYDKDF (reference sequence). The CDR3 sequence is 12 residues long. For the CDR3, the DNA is TGTGCCACCAGCAGGGAAATCGATGGCTACACCTTC. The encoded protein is CATSREIDGYTF. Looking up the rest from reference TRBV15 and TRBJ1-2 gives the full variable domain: DAMVIQNPRYQVTQFGKPVTLSCSQTLNHNVMYWYQQKSSQAPKLLFHYYDKDFNNEADTPDNFQSRRPNTSFCFLDIRSPGLGDTAMYLCATSREIDGYTFGSGTRLTVV.

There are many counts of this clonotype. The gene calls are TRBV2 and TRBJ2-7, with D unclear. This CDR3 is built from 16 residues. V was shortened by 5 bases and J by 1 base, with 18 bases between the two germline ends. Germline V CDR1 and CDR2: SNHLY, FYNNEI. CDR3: CASSYIPNMGSYEQYF. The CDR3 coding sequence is TGTGCCAGCAGTTATATTCCAAATATGGGGTCCTACGAGCAGTACTTC.

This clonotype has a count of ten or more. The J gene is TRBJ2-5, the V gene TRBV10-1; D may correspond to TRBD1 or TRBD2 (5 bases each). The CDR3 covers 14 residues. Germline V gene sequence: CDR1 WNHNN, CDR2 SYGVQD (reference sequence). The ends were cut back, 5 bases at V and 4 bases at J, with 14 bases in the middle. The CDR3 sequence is CASSPDSGGETQYF. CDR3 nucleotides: TGCGCCAGCAGTCCCGACAGTGGGGGAGAGACCCAGTACTTC.

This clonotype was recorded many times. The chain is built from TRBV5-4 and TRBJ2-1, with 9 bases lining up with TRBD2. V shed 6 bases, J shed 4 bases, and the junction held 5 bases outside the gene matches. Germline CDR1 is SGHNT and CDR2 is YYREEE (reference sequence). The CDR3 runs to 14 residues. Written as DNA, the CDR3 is TGTGCCAGCAATCGGGCGGGAGGGTACAATGAGCAGTTCTTC. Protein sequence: CASNRAGGYNEQFF.

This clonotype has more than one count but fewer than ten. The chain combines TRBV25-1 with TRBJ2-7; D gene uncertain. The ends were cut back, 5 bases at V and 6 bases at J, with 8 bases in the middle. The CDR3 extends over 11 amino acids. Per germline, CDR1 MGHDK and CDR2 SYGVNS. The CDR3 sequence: CASSRGFEQYF. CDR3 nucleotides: TGTGCCAGCAGTCGAGGCTTCGAGCAGTACTTC.

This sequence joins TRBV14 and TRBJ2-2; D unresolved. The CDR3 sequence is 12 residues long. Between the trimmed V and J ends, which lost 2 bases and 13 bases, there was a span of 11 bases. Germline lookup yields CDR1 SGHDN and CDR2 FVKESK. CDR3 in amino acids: CASSQRFTGLFF. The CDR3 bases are TGTGCCAGCAGCCAACGATTCACGGGGCTGTTTTTT.

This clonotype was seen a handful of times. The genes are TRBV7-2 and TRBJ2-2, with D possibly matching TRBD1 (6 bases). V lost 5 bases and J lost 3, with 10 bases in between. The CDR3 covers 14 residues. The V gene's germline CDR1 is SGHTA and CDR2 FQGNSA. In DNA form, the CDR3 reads TGTGCCAGCAGCCAGAACAGGGACACCGGGGAGCTGTTTTTT. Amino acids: CASSQNRDTGELFF. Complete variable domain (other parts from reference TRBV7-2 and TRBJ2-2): GAGVSQSPSNKVTEKGKDVELRCDPISGHTALYWYRQSLGQGLEFLIYFQGNSAPDKSGLPSDRFSAERTGGSVSTLTIQRTQQEDSAVYLCASSQNRDTGELFFGEGSRLTVL.

The CDR3, as DNA: TGTGCCAGCAGCCGCCCGGACTCCCGAGCCGGGGAGCTGTTTTTT. Protein product: CASSRPDSRAGELFF. The V gene is TRBV3-1, the J gene TRBJ2-2; TRBD2 might be the D (5 bases). The length of the CDR3 is 15 residues. Germline CDR1 and CDR2: LGHDT and YNNKEL (reference sequence). The ends were cut back, 4 bases at V and 6 bases at J, with 15 bases in the middle.

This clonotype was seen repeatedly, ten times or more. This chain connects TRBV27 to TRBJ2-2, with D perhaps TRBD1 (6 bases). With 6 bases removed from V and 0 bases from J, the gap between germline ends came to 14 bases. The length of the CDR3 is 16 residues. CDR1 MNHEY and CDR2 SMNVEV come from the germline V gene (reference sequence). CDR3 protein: CASSHLQGSNTGELFF. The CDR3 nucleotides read TGTGCCAGCAGCCACCTACAGGGTTCGAACACCGGGGAGCTGTTTTTT.